This T cell receptor beta chain was recovered during a study of OX40 agonist ivuxolimab in advanced cancers. On the study more broadly: A history of anti-PD-1, anti-PD-L1 or anti-CTLA-4 therapy was acceptable, and more than 30% had some. Study results and caveats: In the expanded peripheral T cells, antigen specificity was never determined. Clonal expansion was seen in CD4+ and CD8+ blood T cells by week 6 at 0.1 to 3.0 mg/kg.

Regarding this clone: Its target is not known.

Clones were sequenced by immunoSEQ multiplex PCR, and TCRdb holds only the in-frame ones, with some missing. The table has roughly 86,000 clones, about 94% seen once; the top ten hold 1.1%. The CDR3 is made up of 14 amino acids. Germline values: CDR1 SEHNR, CDR2 FQNEAQ (reference sequence). V was pared by 3 bases and J by 2 bases, with 8 bases between. The input for sequencing was CD4+ or CD8+ T cells sorted from blood, taken in a trial of the OX40 agonist ivuxolimab. This receptor was obtained from an adult with an advanced solid tumor such as melanoma, head and neck, liver or kidney cancer. V and J are TRBV7-9 and TRBJ1-3; maybe TRBD1 (5 bases). CDR3 sequence reads: CASSLVGAGNTIYF. The CDR3 region has the DNA TGTGCCAGCAGCTTGGTAGGGGCTGGAAACACCATATATTTT.